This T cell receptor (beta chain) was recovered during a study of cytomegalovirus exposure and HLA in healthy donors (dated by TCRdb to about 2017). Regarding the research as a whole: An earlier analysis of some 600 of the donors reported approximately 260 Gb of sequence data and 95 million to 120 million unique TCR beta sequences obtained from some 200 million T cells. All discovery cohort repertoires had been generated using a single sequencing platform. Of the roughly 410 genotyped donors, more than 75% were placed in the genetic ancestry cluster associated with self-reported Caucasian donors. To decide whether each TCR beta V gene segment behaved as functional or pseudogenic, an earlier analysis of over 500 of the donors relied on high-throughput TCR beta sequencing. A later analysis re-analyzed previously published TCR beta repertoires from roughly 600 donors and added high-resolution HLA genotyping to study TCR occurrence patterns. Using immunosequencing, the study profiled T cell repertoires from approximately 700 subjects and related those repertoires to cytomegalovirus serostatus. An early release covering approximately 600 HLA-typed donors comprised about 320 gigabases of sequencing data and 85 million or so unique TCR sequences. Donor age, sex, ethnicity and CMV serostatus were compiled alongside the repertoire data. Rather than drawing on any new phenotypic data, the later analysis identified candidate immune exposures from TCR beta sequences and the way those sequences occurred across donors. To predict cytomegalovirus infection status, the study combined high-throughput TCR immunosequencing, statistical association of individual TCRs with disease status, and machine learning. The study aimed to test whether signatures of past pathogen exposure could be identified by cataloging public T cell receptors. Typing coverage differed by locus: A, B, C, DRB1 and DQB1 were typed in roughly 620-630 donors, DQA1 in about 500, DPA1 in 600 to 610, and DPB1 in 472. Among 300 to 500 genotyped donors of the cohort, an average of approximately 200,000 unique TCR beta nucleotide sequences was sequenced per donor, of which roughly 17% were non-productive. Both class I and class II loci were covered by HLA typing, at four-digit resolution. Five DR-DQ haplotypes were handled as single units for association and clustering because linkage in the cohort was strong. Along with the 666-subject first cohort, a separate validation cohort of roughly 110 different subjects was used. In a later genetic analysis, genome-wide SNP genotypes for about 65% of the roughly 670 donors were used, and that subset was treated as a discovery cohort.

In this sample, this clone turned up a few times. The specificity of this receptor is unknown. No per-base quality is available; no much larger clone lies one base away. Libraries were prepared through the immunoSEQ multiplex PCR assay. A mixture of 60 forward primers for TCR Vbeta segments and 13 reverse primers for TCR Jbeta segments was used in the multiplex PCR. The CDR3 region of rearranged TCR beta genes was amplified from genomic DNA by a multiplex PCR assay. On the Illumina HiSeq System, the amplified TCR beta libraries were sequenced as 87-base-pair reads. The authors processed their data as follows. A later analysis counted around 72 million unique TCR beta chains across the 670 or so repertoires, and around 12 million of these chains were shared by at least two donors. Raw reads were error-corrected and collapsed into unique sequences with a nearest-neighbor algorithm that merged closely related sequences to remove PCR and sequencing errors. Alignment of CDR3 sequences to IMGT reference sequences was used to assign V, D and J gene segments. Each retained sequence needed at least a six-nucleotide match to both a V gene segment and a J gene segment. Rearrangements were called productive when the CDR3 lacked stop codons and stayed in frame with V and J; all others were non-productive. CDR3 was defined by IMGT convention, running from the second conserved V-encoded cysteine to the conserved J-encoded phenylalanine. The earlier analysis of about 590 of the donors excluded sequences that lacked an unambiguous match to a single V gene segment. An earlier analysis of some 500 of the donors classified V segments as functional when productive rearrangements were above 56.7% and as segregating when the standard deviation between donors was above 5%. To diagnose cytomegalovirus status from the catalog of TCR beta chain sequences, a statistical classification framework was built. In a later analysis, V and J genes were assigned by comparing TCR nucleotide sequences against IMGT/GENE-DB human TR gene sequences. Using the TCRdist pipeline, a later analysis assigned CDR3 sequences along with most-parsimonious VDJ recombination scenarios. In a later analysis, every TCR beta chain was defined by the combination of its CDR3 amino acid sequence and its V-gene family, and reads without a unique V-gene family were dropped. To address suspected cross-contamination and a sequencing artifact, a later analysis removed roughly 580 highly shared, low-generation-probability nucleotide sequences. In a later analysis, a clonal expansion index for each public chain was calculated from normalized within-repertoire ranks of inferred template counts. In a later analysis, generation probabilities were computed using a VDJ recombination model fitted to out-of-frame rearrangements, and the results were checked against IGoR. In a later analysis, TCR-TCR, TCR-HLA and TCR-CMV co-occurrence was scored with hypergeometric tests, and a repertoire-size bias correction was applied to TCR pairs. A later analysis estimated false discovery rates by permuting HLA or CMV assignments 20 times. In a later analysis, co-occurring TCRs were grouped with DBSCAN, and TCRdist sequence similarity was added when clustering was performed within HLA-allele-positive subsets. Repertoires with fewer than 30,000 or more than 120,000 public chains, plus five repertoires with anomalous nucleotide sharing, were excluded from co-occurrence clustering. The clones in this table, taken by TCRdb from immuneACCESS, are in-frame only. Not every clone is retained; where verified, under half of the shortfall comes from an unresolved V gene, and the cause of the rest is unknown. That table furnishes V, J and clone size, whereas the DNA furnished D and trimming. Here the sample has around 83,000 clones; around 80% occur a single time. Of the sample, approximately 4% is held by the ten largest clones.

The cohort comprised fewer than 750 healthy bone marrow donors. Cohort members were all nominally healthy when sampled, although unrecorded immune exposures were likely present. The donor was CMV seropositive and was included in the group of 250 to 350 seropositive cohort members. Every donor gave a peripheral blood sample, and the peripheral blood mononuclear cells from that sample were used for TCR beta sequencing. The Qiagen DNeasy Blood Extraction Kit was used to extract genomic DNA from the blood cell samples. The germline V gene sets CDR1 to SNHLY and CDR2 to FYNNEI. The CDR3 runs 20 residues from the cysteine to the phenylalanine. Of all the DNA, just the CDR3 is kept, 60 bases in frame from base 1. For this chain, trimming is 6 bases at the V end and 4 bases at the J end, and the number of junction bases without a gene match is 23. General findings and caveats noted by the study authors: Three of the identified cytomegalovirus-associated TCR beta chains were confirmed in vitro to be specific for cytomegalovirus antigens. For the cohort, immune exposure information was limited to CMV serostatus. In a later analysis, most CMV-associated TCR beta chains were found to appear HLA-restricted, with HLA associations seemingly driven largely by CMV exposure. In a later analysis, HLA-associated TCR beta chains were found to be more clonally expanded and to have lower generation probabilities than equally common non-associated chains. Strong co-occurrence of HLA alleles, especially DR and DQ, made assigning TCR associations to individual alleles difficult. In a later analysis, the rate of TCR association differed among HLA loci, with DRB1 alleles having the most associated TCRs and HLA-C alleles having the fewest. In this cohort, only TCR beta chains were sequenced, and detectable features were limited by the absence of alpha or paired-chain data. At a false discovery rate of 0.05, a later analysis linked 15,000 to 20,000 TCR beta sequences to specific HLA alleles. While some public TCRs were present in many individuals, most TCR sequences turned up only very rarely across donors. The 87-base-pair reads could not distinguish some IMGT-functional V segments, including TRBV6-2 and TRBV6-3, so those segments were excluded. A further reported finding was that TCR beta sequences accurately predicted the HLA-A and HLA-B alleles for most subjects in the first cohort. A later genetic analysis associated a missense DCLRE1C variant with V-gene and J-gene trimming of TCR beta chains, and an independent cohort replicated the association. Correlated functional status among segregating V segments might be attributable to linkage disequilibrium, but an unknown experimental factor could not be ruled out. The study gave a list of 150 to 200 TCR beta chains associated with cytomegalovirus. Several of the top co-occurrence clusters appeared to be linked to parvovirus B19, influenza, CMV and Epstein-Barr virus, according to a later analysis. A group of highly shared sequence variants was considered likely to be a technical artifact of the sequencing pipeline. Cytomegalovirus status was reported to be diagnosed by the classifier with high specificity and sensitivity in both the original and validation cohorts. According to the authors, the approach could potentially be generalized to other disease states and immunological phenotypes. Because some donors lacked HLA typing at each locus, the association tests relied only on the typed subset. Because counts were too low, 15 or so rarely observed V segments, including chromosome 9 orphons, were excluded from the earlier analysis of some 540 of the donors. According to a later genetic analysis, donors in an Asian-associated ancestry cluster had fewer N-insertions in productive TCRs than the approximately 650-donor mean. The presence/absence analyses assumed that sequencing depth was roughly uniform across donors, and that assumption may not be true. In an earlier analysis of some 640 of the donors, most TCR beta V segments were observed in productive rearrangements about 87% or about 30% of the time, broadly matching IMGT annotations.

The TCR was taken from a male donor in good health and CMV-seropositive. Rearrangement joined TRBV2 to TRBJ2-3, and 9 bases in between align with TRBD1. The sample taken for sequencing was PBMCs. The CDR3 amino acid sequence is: CASSHPTSWIGDREADTQYF. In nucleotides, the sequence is TGTGCCAGCAGCCACCCCACCTCATGGATCGGGGACAGGGAGGCAGATACGCAGTATTTT.